This T cell receptor (beta chain) was profiled in a study of blood T cell repertoires in COVID-19 (dated by TCRdb to 2018 to 2021). A note on the overall study: The collaborator samples originated in the United States, Italy and Spain and spanned the acute and convalescent phases of COVID-19. The material from the prospective study consisted of cDNA or gDNA derived from T cells, B-cell-depleted T cells, or PBMCs. Subjects who had been exposed to COVID-19, were actively infected with it, or had recovered from it provided the deeply sampled blood TCRbeta repertoires that made up the dataset. The repertoires were released in a freely available public database meant as a resource for research on the immune response to SARS-CoV-2. The samples were drawn from two sources: the first 160 participants of the ongoing ImmuneRACE study, and 1,000 to 1,500 subjects contributed by 6 global collaborators. Sample metadata almost always included a de-identified subject ID, COVID-19 status, age in years and sex. Where available, HLA class I and class II types were taken from metadata supplied by the sample provider and were not determined by assay-based typing.

Broad study findings and their caveats: How much clinical and demographic metadata was included differed by source and by participant, and the metadata was provided uncurated.

As to this clone: The antigen it binds to is not known. No base qualities exist here, and no much larger clone lies one base off it.

The immunoSEQ Assay, a bias-controlled multiplex PCR, was used to amplify TCRbeta CDR3 regions from genomic DNA. As for how the authors treated the data: Nucleated cell counts per sample were estimated from amplification of reference gene primers within the assay. To quantify the absolute abundance of each unique TCRbeta CDR3 rearrangement, sequence reads were collapsed and filtered. Productive Simpson clonality was computed per sample as the square root of Simpson's diversity index over productive rearrangements. The source is immuneACCESS, and TCRdb retained only in-frame sequences with V and J called. Part of the clones is not carried over; for the studies checked, unresolved V genes explain less than half of this, and the remainder is unexplained. That table furnishes V, J and clone size, whereas the DNA furnished D and trimming. For this sample there are roughly 150,000 clones; about 86% appear just once. The top ten constitute roughly 19% of the sample.

The collaborating institutions used their own protocols to collect whole blood in K2EDTA tubes. For TCRbeta analysis, collaborator samples were shipped as frozen whole blood, as isolated PBMCs, or as DNA extracted from either sample type. Its CDR3 holds 13 amino acids, cysteine through phenylalanine. Only the CDR3 part of the read is kept: 39 bases, read in frame from the first base. The germline V gene (reference sequence) provides CDR1 MNHEY and CDR2 SMNVEV. At the junction V is shortened by 4 bases and J by 7 bases, with 13 bases in between. The receptor's source is a woman aged 80 or over with acute or convalescent COVID-19. Material: peripheral blood. This chain is built from TRBV27 and TRBJ1-2; the D gene assignment is ambiguous. The nucleotide sequence reads as follows: TGTGCCAGCAGTTCCAGTTTAGGAGGTGGCTACACCTTC. Translated, this is CASSSSLGGGYTF.